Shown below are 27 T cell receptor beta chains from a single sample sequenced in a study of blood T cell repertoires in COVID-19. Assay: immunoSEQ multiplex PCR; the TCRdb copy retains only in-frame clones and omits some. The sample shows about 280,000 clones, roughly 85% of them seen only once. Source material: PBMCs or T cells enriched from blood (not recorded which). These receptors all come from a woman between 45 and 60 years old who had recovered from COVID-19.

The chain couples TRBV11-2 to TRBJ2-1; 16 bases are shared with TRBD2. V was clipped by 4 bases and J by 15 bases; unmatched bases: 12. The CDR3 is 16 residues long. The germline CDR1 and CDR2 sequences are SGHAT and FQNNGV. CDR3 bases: TGTGCCAGCAGCTCTACCGGGACTAGCGGGGGGGGTACCCGGTTCTTC. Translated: CASSSTGTSGGGTRFF. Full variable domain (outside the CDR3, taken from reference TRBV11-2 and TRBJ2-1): EAGVAQSPRYKIIEKRQSVAFWCNPISGHATLYWYQQILGQGPKLLIQFQNNGVVDDSQLPKDRFSAERLKGVDSTLKIQPAKLEDSAVYLCASSSTGTSGGGTRFFGPGTRLTVL.

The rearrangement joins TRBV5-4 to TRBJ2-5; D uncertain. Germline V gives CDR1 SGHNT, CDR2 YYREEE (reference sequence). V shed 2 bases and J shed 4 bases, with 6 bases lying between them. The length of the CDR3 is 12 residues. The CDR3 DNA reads TGTGCCAGCAGCTTAGACACAGAGACCCAGTACTTC. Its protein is CASSLDTETQYF.

DNA of the CDR3: TGCAGCTTTTCAGGCACCGGGGAGCTGTTTTTT. It translates to CSFSGTGELFF. V usage is TRBV29-1 and J usage is TRBJ2-2, with D hard to call. Germline assignment: CDR1 SQVTM and CDR2 ANQGSEA. Trimming removed 8 bases at V and 4 bases at J, with 8 bases between. The CDR3 is 11 amino acids.

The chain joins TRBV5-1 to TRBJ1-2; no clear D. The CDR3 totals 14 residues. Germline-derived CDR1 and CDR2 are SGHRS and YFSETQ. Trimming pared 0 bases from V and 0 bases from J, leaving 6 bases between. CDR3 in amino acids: CASSLVDTNYGYTF. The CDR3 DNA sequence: TGCGCCAGCAGCTTGGTTGACACTAACTATGGCTACACCTTC.

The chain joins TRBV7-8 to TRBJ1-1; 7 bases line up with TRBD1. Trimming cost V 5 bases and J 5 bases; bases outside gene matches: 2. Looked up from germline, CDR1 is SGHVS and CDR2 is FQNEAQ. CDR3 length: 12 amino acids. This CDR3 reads CASSRTGTEAFF. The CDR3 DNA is TGTGCCAGCAGCAGGACAGGAACTGAAGCTTTCTTT.

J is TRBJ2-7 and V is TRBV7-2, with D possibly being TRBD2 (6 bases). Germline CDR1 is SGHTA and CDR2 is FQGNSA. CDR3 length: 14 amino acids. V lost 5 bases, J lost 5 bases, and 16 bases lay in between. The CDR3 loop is CASSHRWGVHEQYF. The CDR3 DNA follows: TGTGCCAGCAGCCACCGATGGGGGGTCCACGAGCAGTACTTC.

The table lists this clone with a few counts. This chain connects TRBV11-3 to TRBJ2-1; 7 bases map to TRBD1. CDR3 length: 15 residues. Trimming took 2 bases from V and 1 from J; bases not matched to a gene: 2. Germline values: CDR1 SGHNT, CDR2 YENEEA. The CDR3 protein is CASSLNRGSYNEQFF. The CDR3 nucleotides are TGTGCCAGCAGCTTAAACAGGGGATCCTACAATGAGCAGTTCTTC. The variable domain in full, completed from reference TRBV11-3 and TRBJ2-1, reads EAGVVQSPRYKIIEKKQPVAFWCNPISGHNTLYWYLQNLGQGPELLIRYENEEAVDDSQLPKDRFSAERLKGVDSTLKIQPAELGDSAVYLCASSLNRGSYNEQFFGPGTRLTVL.

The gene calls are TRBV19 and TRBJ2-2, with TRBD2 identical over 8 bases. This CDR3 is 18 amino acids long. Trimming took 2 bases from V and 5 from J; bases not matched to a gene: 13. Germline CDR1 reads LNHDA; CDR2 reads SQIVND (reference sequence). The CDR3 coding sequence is TGTGCCAGTAGTATATCCCCCGTTGGAGCGGGGGTGACCGGGGAGCTGTTTTTT. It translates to CASSISPVGAGVTGELFF.

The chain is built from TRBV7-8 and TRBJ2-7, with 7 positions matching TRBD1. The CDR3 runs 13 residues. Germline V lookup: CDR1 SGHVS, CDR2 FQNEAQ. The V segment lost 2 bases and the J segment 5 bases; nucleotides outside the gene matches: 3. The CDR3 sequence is CASSLIGTDEQYF. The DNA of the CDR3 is TGTGCCAGCAGCTTAATAGGGACAGACGAGCAGTACTTC.

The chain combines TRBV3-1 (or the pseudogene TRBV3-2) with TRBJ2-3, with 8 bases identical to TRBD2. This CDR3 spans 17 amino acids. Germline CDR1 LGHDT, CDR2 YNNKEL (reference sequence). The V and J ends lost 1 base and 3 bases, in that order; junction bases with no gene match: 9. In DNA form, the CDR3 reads TGTGCCAGCAGCCAAGGCCGACGGGAGGGCCCGACAGATACGCAGTATTTT. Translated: CASSQGRREGPTDTQYF.

CDR3 DNA sequence: TGTGCCAGCAGTTTTAAGCGACATCAGCCCCAGCATTTT. Encoded protein: CASSFKRHQPQHF. The V gene is TRBV28, the J gene TRBJ1-5; D call uncertain. From germline, CDR1 is MDHEN and CDR2 SYDVKM. The length of the CDR3 is 13 residues. The ends were cut back, 3 bases at V and 5 bases at J, with 8 bases in the middle. Full variable domain (outside the CDR3, taken from reference TRBV28 and TRBJ1-5): DVKVTQSSRYLVKRTGEKVFLECVQDMDHENMFWYRQDPGLGLRLIYFSYDVKMKEKGDIPEGYSVSREKKERFSLILESASTNQTSMYLCASSFKRHQPQHFGDGTRLSIL.

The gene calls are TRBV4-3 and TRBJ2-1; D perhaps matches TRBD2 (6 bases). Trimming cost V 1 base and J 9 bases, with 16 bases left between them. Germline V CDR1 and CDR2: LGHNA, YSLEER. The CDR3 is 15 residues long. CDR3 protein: CASSQGGASSGEQFF. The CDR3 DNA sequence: TGCGCCAGCAGCCAAGGCGGGGCGAGCAGTGGTGAGCAGTTCTTC.

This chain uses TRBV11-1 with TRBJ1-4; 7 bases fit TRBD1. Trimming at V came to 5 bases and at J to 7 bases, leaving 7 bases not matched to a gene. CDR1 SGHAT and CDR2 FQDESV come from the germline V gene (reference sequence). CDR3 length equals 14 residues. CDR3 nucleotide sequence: TGTGCCAGCAGCCCAGGGACAGTTTCTGAAAAACTGTTTTTT. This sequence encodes CASSPGTVSEKLFF.

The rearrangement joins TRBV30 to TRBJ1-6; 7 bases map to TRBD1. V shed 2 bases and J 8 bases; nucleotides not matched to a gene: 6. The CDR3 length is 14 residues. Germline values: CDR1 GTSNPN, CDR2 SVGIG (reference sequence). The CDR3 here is CAWSFTGVDSPLHF. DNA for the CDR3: TGTGCCTGGAGTTTTACAGGGGTGGATTCACCCCTCCACTTT. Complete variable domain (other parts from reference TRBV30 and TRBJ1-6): SQTIHQWPATLVQPVGSPLSLECTVEGTSNPNLYWYRQAAGRGLQLLFYSVGIGQISSEVPQNLSASRPQDRQFILSSKKLLLSDSGFYLCAWSFTGVDSPLHFGNGTRLTVT.

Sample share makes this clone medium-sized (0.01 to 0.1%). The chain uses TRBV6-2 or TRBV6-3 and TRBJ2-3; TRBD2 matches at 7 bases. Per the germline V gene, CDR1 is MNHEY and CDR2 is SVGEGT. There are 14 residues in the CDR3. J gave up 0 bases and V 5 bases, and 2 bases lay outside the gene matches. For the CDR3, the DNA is TGTGCCAGCAGTCCGGGACTAAGCACAGATACGCAGTATTTT. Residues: CASSPGLSTDTQYF.

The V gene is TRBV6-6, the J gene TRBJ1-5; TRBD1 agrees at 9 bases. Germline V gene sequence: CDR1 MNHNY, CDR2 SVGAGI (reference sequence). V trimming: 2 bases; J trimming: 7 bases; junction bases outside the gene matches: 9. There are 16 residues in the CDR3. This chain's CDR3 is CASSYGQQGAKQPQHF. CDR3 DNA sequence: TGTGCCAGCAGTTACGGACAACAGGGGGCAAAACAGCCCCAGCATTTT.

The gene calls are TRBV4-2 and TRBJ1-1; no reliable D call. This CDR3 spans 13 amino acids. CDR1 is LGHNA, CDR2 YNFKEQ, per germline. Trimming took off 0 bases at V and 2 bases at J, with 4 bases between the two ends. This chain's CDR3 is CASSQEYNTEAFF. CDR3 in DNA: TGTGCCAGCAGCCAAGAATATAACACTGAAGCTTTCTTT.

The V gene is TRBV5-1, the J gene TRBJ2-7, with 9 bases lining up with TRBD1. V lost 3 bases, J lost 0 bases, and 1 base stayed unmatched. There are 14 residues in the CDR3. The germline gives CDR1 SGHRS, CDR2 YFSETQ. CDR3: CASSWGQGSYEQYF. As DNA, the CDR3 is TGCGCCAGCAGCTGGGGACAGGGCTCCTACGAGCAGTACTTC.

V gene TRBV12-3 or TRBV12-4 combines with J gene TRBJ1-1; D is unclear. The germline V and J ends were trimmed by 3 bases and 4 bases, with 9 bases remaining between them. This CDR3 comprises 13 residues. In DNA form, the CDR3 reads TGTGCCAGCAGTTTTTGGGGAGGCACTGAAGCTTTCTTT. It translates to CASSFWGGTEAFF.

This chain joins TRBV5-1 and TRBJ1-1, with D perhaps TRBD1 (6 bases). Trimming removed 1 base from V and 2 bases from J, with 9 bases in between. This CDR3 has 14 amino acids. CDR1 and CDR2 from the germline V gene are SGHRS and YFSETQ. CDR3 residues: CASSLRDINTEAFF. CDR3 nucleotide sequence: TGCGCCAGCAGCTTGAGGGACATCAACACTGAAGCTTTCTTT. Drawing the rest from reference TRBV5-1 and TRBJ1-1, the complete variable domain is KAGVTQTPRYLIKTRGQQVTLSCSPISGHRSVSWYQQTPGQGLQFLFEYFSETQRNKGNFPGRFSGRQFSNSRSEMNVSTLELGDSALYLCASSLRDINTEAFFGQGTRLTVV.

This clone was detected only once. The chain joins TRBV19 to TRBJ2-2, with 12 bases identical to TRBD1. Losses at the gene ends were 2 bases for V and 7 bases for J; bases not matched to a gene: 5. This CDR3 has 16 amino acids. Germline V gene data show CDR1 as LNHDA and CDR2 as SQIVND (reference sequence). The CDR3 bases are TGTGCCAGTAGTATACGGGACAGGGGGCTGTACGGGGAGCTGTTTTTT. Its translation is CASSIRDRGLYGELFF.

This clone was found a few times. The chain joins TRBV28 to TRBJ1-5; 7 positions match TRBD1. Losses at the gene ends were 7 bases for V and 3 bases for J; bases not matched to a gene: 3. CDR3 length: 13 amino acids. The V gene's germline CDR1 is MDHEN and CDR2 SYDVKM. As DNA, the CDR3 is TGTGCCAGCACCGGGACAGCCAATCAGCCCCAGCATTTT. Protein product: CASTGTANQPQHF.

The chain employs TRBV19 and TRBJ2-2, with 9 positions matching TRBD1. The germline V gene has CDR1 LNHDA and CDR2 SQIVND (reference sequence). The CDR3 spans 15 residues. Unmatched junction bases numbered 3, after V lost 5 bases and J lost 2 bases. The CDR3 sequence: CASSLGQGNTGELFF. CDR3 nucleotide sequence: TGTGCCAGTAGTCTGGGACAGGGTAACACCGGGGAGCTGTTTTTT. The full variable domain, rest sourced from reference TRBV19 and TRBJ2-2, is DGGITQSPKYLFRKEGQNVTLSCEQNLNHDAMYWYRQDPGQGLRLIYYSQIVNDFQKGDIAEGYSVSREKKESFPLTVTSAQKNPTAFYLCASSLGQGNTGELFFGEGSRLTVL.

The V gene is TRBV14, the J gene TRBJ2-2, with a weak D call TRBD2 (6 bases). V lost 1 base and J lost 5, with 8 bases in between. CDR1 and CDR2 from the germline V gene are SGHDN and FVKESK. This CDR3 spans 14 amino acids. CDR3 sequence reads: CASSQGLVTGELFF. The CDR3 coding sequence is TGTGCCAGCAGCCAAGGACTAGTAACCGGGGAGCTGTTTTTT.

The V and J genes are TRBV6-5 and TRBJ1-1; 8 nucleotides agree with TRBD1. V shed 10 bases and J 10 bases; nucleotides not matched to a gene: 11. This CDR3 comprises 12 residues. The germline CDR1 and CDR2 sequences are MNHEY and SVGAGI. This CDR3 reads CATSFQGARAFF. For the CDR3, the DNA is TGTGCCACCTCTTTTCAGGGGGCACGAGCTTTCTTT.

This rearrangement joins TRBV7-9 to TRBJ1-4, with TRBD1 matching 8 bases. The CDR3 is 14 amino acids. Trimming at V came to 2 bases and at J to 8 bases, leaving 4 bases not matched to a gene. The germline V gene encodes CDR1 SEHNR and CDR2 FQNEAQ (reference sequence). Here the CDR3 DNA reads TGTGCCAGCAGCTTACCGGGACAGGAGGAAAAACTGTTTTTT. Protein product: CASSLPGQEEKLFF.

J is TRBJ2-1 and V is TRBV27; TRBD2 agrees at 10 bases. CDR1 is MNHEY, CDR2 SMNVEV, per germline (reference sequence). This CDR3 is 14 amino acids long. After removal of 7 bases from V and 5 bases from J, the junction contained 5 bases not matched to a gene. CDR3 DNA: TGTGCCAGCAAGCGAGCGGGGGGGCACAATGAGCAGTTCTTC. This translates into CASKRAGGHNEQFF.